This passage covers 14 T cell receptor beta chains from one sample sequenced in a study of blood T cell repertoires in COVID-19. This table comes from immunoSEQ multiplex PCR, and its TCRdb copy is limited to in-frame clones, with some not included. The table has around 47,000 clones, approximately 82% seen once; the top ten hold 6.5% to 8.5%. Sample: peripheral blood. These receptors originate from a man in his 70s with active COVID-19.

V gene TRBV9 combines with J gene TRBJ1-6, with D possibly matching TRBD1 (6 bases). Trimming removed 4 bases at V and 7 bases at J, with 12 bases between. The CDR3 has 14 residues. From germline, CDR1 is SGDLS and CDR2 YYNGEE. Here the CDR3 DNA reads TGTGCCAGCAGCTCACTTGGACAGAATTCACCCCTCCACTTT. Amino acid sequence: CASSSLGQNSPLHF.

This clone was seen only once. The chain combines TRBV11-3 with TRBJ1-1; possible D gene TRBD1, 5 bases. With 4 bases removed from V and 4 bases from J, the gap between germline ends came to 10 bases. Germline V gives CDR1 SGHNT, CDR2 YENEEA. The CDR3 loop spans 13 amino acids. The CDR3 spells CASSSREGTEAFF. CDR3 coding DNA: TGTGCCAGCAGCTCCAGGGAGGGCACTGAAGCTTTCTTT.

This chain joins TRBV2 and TRBJ1-2, with TRBD1 matching over 9 bases. Germline CDR1 reads SNHLY; CDR2 reads FYNNEI. This CDR3 is built from 13 residues. Trimming took 6 bases from V and 8 from J; bases not matched to a gene: 7. CDR3 residues: CASRTNTGGGYTF. CDR3 coding DNA: TGTGCCAGCAGGACCAATACAGGGGGCGGCTACACCTTC.

The V gene is TRBV28, the J gene TRBJ1-1; no reliable D call. The length of the CDR3 is 11 residues. The ends were cut back, 6 bases at V and 4 bases at J, with 6 bases in the middle. Germline V lookup: CDR1 MDHEN, CDR2 SYDVKM. CDR3 nucleotide sequence: TGTGCCAGCAGCCTTAGCACTGAAGCTTTCTTT. Translated, it gives CASSLSTEAFF.

The rearrangement links TRBV5-5 to TRBJ1-6; D gene ambiguous. The germline V gene encodes CDR1 SGHKS and CDR2 YYEKEE (reference sequence). V lost 0 bases and J 4 bases, leaving 14 bases between the germline ends. The CDR3 runs 17 residues. Written as DNA, the CDR3 is TGTGCCAGCAGCTTGGGAGCGGCTACAACATATAATTCACCCCTCCACTTT. Its protein product is CASSLGAATTYNSPLHF.

V and J are TRBV11-3 and TRBJ2-3, with 12 bases that match TRBD2. Germline V CDR1 and CDR2: SGHNT, YENEEA. This CDR3 is built from 17 residues. With 5 bases clipped from V and 5 bases from J, the junction kept 11 bases outside the gene matches. CDR3 DNA sequence: TGTGCCAGCAGCCGACGTGCTAGCGGGGGGGCCTTAGATACGCAGTATTTT. It translates to CASSRRASGGALDTQYF.

V is TRBV6-5 and J is TRBJ1-2; D perhaps matches TRBD1 (5 bases). The germline gives CDR1 MNHEY, CDR2 SVGAGI. With 6 bases removed from V and 0 bases from J, the gap between germline ends came to 14 bases. The CDR3 spans 15 residues. CDR3 sequence (DNA): TGTGCCAGCAGCCATCCCCAGGGCGCTAACTATGGCTACACCTTC. Translated: CASSHPQGANYGYTF.

On this clone: Additional DNA sequences in this sample encode the identical CDR3. This rearrangement joins TRBV6-5 to TRBJ1-2; 7 bases agree with TRBD1. Germline V gene sequence: CDR1 MNHEY, CDR2 SVGAGI. This CDR3 is 13 amino acids long. With 7 bases clipped from V and 4 bases from J, the junction kept 6 bases outside the gene matches. CDR3 amino acids: CASKRDSLYGYTF. CDR3 DNA: TGTGCCAGCAAACGGGACAGCCTCTATGGCTACACCTTC.

The genes are TRBV7-2 and TRBJ1-1; TRBD1 is a possible D gene (5 bases). The CDR3 covers 17 residues. CDR1 and CDR2 (germline): SGHTA, FQGNSA. V lost 5 bases to trimming and J lost 0 bases, with 19 bases between them. CDR3 region: CASSRGGGTPLNTEAFF. The DNA for the CDR3 is TGTGCCAGCAGCCGGGGCGGGGGGACCCCCCTGAACACTGAAGCTTTCTTT.

This clone has more than one count but fewer than ten. This sequence joins TRBV10-3 and TRBJ1-3, with D possibly TRBD1 on 5 matching bases. V lost 3 bases and J lost 7, with 10 bases in between. Germline V CDR1 and CDR2: ENHRY, SYGVKD. This CDR3 region has 13 residues. Written as DNA, the CDR3 is TGTGCCATCAGTGACTCAGGGAGGAACACCATATATTTT. It codes for CAISDSGRNTIYF.

The genes are TRBV7-3 and TRBJ1-3; 7 bases fit TRBD1. Germline V gene sequence: CDR1 SGHTA, CDR2 FQGTGA. V was clipped by 4 bases and J by 0 bases; unmatched bases: 6. The CDR3 spans 16 residues. The CDR3: CASSSGTVSSGNTIYF. CDR3 nucleotides: TGTGCCAGCAGCTCCGGGACAGTCAGCTCTGGAAACACCATATATTTT. Filled out from reference TRBV7-3 and TRBJ1-3, the complete variable domain reads GAGVSQTPSNKVTEKGKYVELRCDPISGHTALYWYRQSLGQGPEFLIYFQGTGAADDSGLPNDRFFAVRPEGSVSTLKIQRTERGDSAVYLCASSSGTVSSGNTIYFGEGSWLTVV.

The chain combines TRBV18 with TRBJ2-5, with D possibly TRBD1 on 5 matching bases. This CDR3 spans 13 amino acids. Trimming took 2 bases from V and 5 from J, leaving 9 bases between them. Germline CDR1 and CDR2: KGHSH and LQKENI. DNA for the CDR3: TGTGCCAGCTCACCAGACAGCTGGGAGACCCAGTACTTC. Translating gives CASSPDSWETQYF.

J is TRBJ1-1 and V is TRBV5-6; D perhaps matches TRBD1 (5 bases). Germline V lookup: CDR1 SGHDT, CDR2 YYEEEE. V gave up 4 bases and J gave up 3 bases, with 16 bases separating them. This CDR3 has 15 amino acids. The CDR3 here is CASSAARQFYTEAFF. The CDR3 nucleotides are TGTGCCAGCAGCGCGGCAAGACAGTTTTACACTGAAGCTTTCTTT.

The chain employs TRBV7-3 and TRBJ1-4, with D possibly matching TRBD1 (6 bases). The CDR3 totals 16 residues. V shed 5 bases and J shed 8 bases, with 21 bases lying between them. Germline V gives CDR1 SGHTA, CDR2 FQGTGA. This chain's CDR3 is CASSLPTGKGLEKLFF. The CDR3 DNA follows: TGTGCCAGCAGCCTCCCTACAGGGAAGGGCCTGGAAAAACTGTTTTTT.